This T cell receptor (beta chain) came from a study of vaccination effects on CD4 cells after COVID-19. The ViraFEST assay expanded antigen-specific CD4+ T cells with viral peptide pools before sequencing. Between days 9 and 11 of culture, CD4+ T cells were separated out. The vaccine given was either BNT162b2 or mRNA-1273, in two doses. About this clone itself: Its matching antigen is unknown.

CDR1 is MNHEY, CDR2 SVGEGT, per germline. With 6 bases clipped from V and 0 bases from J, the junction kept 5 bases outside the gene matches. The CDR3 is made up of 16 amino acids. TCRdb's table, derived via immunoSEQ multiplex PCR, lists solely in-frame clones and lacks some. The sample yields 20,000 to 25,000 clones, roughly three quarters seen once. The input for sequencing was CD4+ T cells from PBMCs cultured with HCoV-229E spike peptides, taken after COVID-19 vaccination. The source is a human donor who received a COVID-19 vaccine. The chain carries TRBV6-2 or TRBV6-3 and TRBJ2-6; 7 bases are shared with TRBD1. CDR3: CASSPGTASGANVLTF. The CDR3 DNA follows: TGTGCCAGCAGCCCTGGGACAGCCTCTGGGGCCAACGTCCTGACTTTC.